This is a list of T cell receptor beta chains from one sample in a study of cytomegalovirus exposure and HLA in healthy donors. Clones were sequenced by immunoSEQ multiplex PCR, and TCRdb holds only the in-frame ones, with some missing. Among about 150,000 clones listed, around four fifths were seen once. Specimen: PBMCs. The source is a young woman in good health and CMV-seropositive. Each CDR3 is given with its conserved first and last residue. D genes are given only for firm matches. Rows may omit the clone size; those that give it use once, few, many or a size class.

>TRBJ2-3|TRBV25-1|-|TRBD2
TGTGCCAGCAGGGGGGGACTAGCGGCAGATACGCAGTATTTT
CASRGGLAADTQYF
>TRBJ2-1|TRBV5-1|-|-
TGCGCCAGCAGCTTGCCTAGCGTCAATGAGCAGTTCTTC
CASSLPSVNEQFF
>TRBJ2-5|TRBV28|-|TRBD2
TGTGCCAGCAGTTTTGGTGGGGGGACTAAGGAGACCCAGTACTTC
CASSFGGGTKETQYF
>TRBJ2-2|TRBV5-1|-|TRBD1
TGCGCCAGCAGCTTGGCCTTATCCGGACAGGGGAGCACCGGGGAGCTGTTTTTT
CASSLALSGQGSTGELFF
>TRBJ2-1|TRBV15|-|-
TGTGCCACCAGCAGAGATATAACCCGGGACATCGTTTACAATGAGCAGTTCTTC
CATSRDITRDIVYNEQFF
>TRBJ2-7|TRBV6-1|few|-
TGTGCCAGCAGCGCGGGGCGCTACTACGAGCAGTACTTC
CASSAGRYYEQYF
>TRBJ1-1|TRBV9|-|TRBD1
TGTGCCAGCAGCGTAGATGGGTTAAGGACAGGGGGCTCGAACACTGAAGCTTTCTTT
CASSVDGLRTGGSNTEAFF
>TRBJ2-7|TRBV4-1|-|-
TGCGCCAGCAGCCAAGTTGAACGGTCCTACGAGCAGTACTTC
CASSQVERSYEQYF
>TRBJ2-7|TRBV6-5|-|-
TGTGCCAGAGTCGAGAAGCTCCCGGACGAGCAGTACTTC
CARVEKLPDEQYF
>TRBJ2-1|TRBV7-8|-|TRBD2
TGTGCCAGCAGCTCCCCAGCTACGGGAGGGGCGAATGAGCAGTTCTTC
CASSSPATGGANEQFF
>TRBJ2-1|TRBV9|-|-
TGTGCCAGCAGCGTAGTTCCCGGGGTAGCGCGGAGCTCCTACAATGAGCAGTTCTTC
CASSVVPGVARSSYNEQFF
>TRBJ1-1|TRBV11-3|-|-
TGTGCCAGCAGCGTACAGGGAATTCAGACTGAAGCTTTCTTT
CASSVQGIQTEAFF
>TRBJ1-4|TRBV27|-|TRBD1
TGTGCCAGCAGGCCCGGGACAGCAACTAATGAAAAACTGTTTTTT
CASRPGTATNEKLFF
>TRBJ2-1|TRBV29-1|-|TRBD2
TGCAGCGTTGGTATGGGCGGGGGCAATGAGCAGTTCTTC
CSVGMGGGNEQFF
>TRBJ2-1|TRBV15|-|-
TGTGCCACCAGCAGACAGGGCCCGAATGAGCAGTTCTTC
CATSRQGPNEQFF
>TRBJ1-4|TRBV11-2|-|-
TGTGCCAGCAGCTTATACGGACTTCGAGATAATGAAAAACTGTTTTTT
CASSLYGLRDNEKLFF
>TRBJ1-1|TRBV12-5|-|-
TGTGCTAGTGGTTTGGAGAGGGCGGAAGCTTTCTTT
CASGLERAEAFF
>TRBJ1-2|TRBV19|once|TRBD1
TGTGCCAGTAACTTCCTGGGACAGACGACGTACTATGGCTACACCTTC
CASNFLGQTTYYGYTF
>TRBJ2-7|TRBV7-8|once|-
TGTGCCAGCAGCTTAGGGGCAGATCTTTACGAGCAGTACTTC
CASSLGADLYEQYF
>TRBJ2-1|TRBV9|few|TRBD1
TGTGCCAGCAGTCGTGGGGGGACAGGGTTCAATGAGCAGTTCTTC
CASSRGGTGFNEQFF
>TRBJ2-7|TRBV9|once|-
TGTGCCAGCAGCGTAGGCCAAACTTACGAGCAGTACTTC
CASSVGQTYEQYF
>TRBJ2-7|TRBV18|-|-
TGTGCCAGCTCACAACGGACTGTCTCCTACGAGCAGTACTTC
CASSQRTVSYEQYF
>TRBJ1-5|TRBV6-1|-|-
TGTGCCAGCAGTGAGGGCCGGTTGGGGCCCCAGCATTTT
CASSEGRLGPQHF
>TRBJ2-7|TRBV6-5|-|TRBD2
TGTGCCAGCAGTTCCGCGGGGGATGCCTACGAGCAGTACTTC
CASSSAGDAYEQYF
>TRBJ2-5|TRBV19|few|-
TGTGCCAGTAGTCTTGGGGGCGGGGAGACCCAGTACTTC
CASSLGGGETQYF
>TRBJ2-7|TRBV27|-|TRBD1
TGTGCCAGCAGGCTGACAGGGCCGACCTACGAGCAGTACTTC
CASRLTGPTYEQYF
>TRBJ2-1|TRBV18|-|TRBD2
TGTGCCAGCTCACCACGGGAGCGGGAGGACAATGAGCAGTTCTTC
CASSPREREDNEQFF
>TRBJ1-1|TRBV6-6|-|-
TGTGCCAGCAGCAAGATGGGGCACACTGAAGCTTTCTTT
CASSKMGHTEAFF
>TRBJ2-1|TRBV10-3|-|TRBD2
TGTGCCATCAGGGGGATAGCGGGGGGTACAAGTGAGCAGTTCTTC
CAIRGIAGGTSEQFF
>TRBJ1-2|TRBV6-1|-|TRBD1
TGTGCCAGCAGTGAAGCGGGGACAGCTAACTATGGCTACACCTTC
CASSEAGTANYGYTF
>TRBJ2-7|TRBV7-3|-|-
TGTGCCAGCAGGTCGGGCGAGTCGGGGGTGGAGCAGTACTTC
CASRSGESGVEQYF
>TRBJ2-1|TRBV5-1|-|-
TGCGCCAGCAGCTTGGGATCTACTACCGGTGAGCAGTTCTTC
CASSLGSTTGEQFF
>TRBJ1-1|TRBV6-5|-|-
TGTGCCAGCAGCCTAGTTGCGGGCACTGAAGCTTTCTTT
CASSLVAGTEAFF
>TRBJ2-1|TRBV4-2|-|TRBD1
TGTGCCAGCAGCCAATTAATGGGACAGGGGGCTGGGAATGAGCAGTTCTTC
CASSQLMGQGAGNEQFF
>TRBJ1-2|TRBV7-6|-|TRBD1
TGTGCCAGCAGCTTAGGGGCCCGGGACAGATATGGCTACACCTTC
CASSLGARDRYGYTF
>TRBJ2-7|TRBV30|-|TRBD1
TGTGCCAGAGGGACAGGGGGAAGTTACGAGCAGTACTTC
CARGTGGSYEQYF
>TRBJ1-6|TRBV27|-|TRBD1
TGTGCCAGCAGTACCCTCTTTATTACAGGGGATTCTGGTAATTCACCCCTCCACTTT
CASSTLFITGDSGNSPLHF
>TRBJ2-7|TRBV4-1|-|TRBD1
TGCGCCAGCAGCCATACGACAGGGCCCCACGAGCAGTACTTC
CASSHTTGPHEQYF
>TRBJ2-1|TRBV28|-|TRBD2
TGTGCCAGCAGTTTCCCCCGGACTAGCGGCTCCTACAATGAGCAGTTCTTC
CASSFPRTSGSYNEQFF
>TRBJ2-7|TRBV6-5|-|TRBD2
TGTGCCAGCACCTCCCTTGGAAGCGGGACCGACGAGCAGTACTTC
CASTSLGSGTDEQYF
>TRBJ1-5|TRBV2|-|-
TGTGCCAGCAGTGAAGCGGCCAGAAATCAGCCCCAGCATTTT
CASSEAARNQPQHF
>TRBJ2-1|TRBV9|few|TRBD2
TGTGCCAGCAGCGTAGGCGGGAGTGGATCCTACAATGAGCAGTTCTTC
CASSVGGSGSYNEQFF
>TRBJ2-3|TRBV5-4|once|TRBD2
TGTGCCAGCAGCTCGGGACTAGCGGGAGAGAGCACAGATACGCAGTATTTT
CASSSGLAGESTDTQYF
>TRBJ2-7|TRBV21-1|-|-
TGTGCCAGCAGCAATGGGGCAGCAGACGAGCAGTACTTC
CASSNGAADEQYF
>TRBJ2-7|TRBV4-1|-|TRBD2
TGCGCCAGCAGCCAAGGGATAACTAGCGCTTCCTACGAGCAGTACTTC
CASSQGITSASYEQYF
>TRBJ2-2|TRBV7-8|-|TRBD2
TGTGCCAGCAAGACACGAGAGTCGGGAGGGGGTACCGGGGAGCTGTTTTTT
CASKTRESGGGTGELFF
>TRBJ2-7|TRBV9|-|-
TGTGCCAGCAGCGTAGCGGGAGTGGGGTCCTACGAGCAGTACTTC
CASSVAGVGSYEQYF
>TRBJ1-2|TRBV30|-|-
TGTGCCTGGAGCGTTGGGATAGGACGGCGCAACGGGAATGGCTACACCTTC
CAWSVGIGRRNGNGYTF
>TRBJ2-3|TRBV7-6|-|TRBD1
TGTGCCAGCAGCTTACAACAGGGGGGCACAGATACGCAGTATTTT
CASSLQQGGTDTQYF
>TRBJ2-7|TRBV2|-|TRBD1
TGTGCCAGCACCTTGGACAGGGGGCCCTACGAGCAGTACTTC
CASTLDRGPYEQYF
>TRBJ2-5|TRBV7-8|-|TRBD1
TGTGCCAGCAGCTTCGGACAGGGCCTCGGGGAGACCCAGTACTTC
CASSFGQGLGETQYF
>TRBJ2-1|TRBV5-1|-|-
TGCGCCAGCAGCTTGGAGCGGACCTCCTACAATGAGCAGTTCTTC
CASSLERTSYNEQFF
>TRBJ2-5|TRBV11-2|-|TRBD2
TGTGCCAGCAGCTTCTCTGGTACGGGGCTAGCGGAAGAGACCCAGTACTTC
CASSFSGTGLAEETQYF
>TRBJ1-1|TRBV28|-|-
TGTGCCAGCAGTCCACCTGGCGGTGGATACACTGAAGCTTTCTTT
CASSPPGGGYTEAFF
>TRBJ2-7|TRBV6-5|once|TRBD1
TGTGCCAGCAGTTACTCCGGGACAGGGTCCTACGAGCAGTACTTC
CASSYSGTGSYEQYF
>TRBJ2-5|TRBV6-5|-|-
TGTGCCAGCAGCCTTCAAGTCGGGACACAAGAGACCCAGTACTTC
CASSLQVGTQETQYF
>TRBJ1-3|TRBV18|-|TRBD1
TGTGCCAGCTCACAAAACAGGGGATCGAGCTCTGGAAACACCATATATTTT
CASSQNRGSSSGNTIYF
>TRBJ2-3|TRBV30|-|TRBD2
TGTGCCTGGAGTCGTCTAGCGGGAGGGCCGGGGGCAGATACGCAGTATTTT
CAWSRLAGGPGADTQYF
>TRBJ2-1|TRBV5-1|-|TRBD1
TGCGCCAGCAGCTTGCGGGACAGGGGTAATGAGCAGTTCTTC
CASSLRDRGNEQFF